The source of this T cell receptor (beta chain) is a study of blood T cell repertoires in COVID-19. The wider study: The cDNA or gDNA used as material had been derived from T cells, B-cell-depleted T cells, or PBMCs.

Everyone who took part was about 18 to 90 years old, and they came from 24 US areas. Clinical histories supplied by participants themselves formed the basis of cohort assignment. Original processing notes: For nucleated cells, counts were estimated from reference gene primer amplification. TCRdb's table, derived via immunoSEQ multiplex PCR, lists solely in-frame clones and lacks some. V and J calls and clone size are given by that table; D and trimming were obtained from the DNA. The sample carries 260,000 or so clones, roughly 87% recorded once. The sequenced sample consisted of PBMCs or T cells enriched from blood (not recorded which). This TCR derives from a woman aged 30 to 39 with acute COVID-19.

The CDR3 spells CASSLVGSYGYTF. CDR3 DNA: TGTGCCAGCAGTTTAGTGGGCAGCTATGGCTACACCTTC. The chain combines TRBV12-3 or TRBV12-4 with TRBJ1-2; the D is unclear. The CDR3 contains 13 residues. With 1 base removed from V and 4 bases from J, the gap between germline ends came to 7 bases.